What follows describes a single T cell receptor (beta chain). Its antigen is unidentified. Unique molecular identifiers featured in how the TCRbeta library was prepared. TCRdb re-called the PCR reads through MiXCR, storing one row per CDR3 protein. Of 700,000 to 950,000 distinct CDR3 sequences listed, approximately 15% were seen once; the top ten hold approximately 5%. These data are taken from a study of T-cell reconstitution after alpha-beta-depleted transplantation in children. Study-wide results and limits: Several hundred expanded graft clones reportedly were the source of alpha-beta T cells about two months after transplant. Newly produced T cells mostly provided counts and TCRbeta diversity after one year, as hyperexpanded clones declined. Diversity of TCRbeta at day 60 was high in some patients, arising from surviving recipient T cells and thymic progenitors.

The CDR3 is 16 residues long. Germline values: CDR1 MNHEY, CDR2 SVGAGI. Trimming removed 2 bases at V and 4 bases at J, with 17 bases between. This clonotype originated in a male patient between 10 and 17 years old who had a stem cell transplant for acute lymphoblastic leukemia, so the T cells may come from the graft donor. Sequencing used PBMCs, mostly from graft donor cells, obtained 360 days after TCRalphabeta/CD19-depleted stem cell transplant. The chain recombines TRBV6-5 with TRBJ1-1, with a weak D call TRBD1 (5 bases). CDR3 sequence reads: CASSYESEQGATEAFF. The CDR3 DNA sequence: TGTGCCAGCAGTTACGAATCGGAGCAGGGTGCCACTGAAGCTTTCTTT.